These 18 T cell receptor beta chains share one sample of origin, sequenced in a study of technical replicates of blood from several donors. Profiled with immunoSEQ multiplex PCR; TCRdb holds only in-frame clones, not every one. The table records about 82,000 clones, nearly 96% of them present only once. Sequences were obtained from T cells isolated from PBMCs. Every receptor here comes from a human donor in good health.

This rearrangement joins TRBV7-6 to TRBJ2-3; 10 positions agree with TRBD2. This CDR3 contains 14 residues. Germline CDR1 SGHVS, CDR2 FNYEAQ. Germline trimming cut 8 bases from V and 6 bases from J; bases unmatched to any gene: 8. CDR3 nucleotides: TGTGCCAGCTCCCTATTGACTAGCGGGGATACGCAGTATTTT. Encoded protein: CASSLLTSGDTQYF.

CDR3 nucleotides: TGTGCCAGCAGCTCCTTCCCTTACAGGGTAAATCAGCCCCAGCATTTT. It translates to CASSSFPYRVNQPQHF. The chain recombines TRBV7-2 with TRBJ1-5, with D possibly TRBD1 on 6 matching bases. Germline V gives CDR1 SGHTA, CDR2 FQGNSA. This CDR3 is built from 16 residues. V lost 4 bases and J 4 bases, leaving 17 bases between the germline ends.

This chain uses TRBV19 with TRBJ1-1, with D uncertain. The CDR3 is 11 residues long. V was cut by 3 bases and J by 8 bases, with 7 bases left in between. Germline V gene sequence: CDR1 LNHDA, CDR2 SQIVND (reference sequence). The CDR3 sequence is CASSMEREAFF. The CDR3 DNA follows: TGTGCCAGTAGTATGGAGAGGGAAGCTTTCTTT.

The rearrangement joins TRBV7-3 to TRBJ2-3; TRBD2 aligns across 7 bases. The V and J ends lost 5 bases and 6 bases, in that order; junction bases with no gene match: 8. This CDR3 spans 14 amino acids. CDR1 and CDR2 (germline): SGHTA, FQGTGA. This CDR3 reads CASSPGLGRDTQYF. The CDR3 DNA is TGTGCCAGCAGCCCAGGACTAGGGCGCGATACGCAGTATTTT.

CDR3 loop: CAWSSTRELNTEAFF. As DNA, the CDR3 is TGTGCCTGGAGTTCAACCCGCGAGTTAAACACTGAAGCTTTCTTT. J is TRBJ1-1 and V is TRBV30, with no clear D. Trimming removed 2 bases from V and 2 bases from J, with 15 bases in between. The CDR3 covers 15 residues. CDR1 GTSNPN and CDR2 SVGIG come from the germline V gene (reference sequence).

V gene TRBV7-6 combines with J gene TRBJ2-1, with 8 bases matching TRBD1. With V trimmed by 5 bases and J by 1 base, 7 bases remained unmatched. Germline lookup yields CDR1 SGHVS and CDR2 FNYEAQ. The CDR3 has 16 residues. The CDR3 region has the DNA TGTGCCAGCAGCCTGCGGACAGGGCTATCCTACAATGAGCAGTTCTTC. Its translation is CASSLRTGLSYNEQFF.

This clone was seen once. In DNA form, the CDR3 reads TGTGCCTGGAGTGGACAGATTTATGCTGAAGCTTTCTTT. This codes for CAWSGQIYAEAFF. The chain joins TRBV30 to TRBJ1-1, with a weak D call TRBD1 (5 bases). Germline assignment: CDR1 GTSNPN and CDR2 SVGIG (reference sequence). CDR3 length: 13 amino acids. The ends were cut back, 1 base at V and 6 bases at J, with 12 bases in the middle.

In this sample, this clone turned up once. The chain recombines TRBV28 with TRBJ2-7; 7 bases match TRBD1. The V gene's germline CDR1 is MDHEN and CDR2 SYDVKM. The CDR3 has 12 residues. Unmatched junction bases numbered 4, after V lost 6 bases and J lost 5 bases. The CDR3: CASSTTGHEQYF. As DNA, the CDR3 is TGTGCCAGCAGCACGACAGGGCACGAGCAGTACTTC. The entire variable domain, with the rest obtained from reference TRBV28 and TRBJ2-7, is as follows: DVKVTQSSRYLVKRTGEKVFLECVQDMDHENMFWYRQDPGLGLRLIYFSYDVKMKEKGDIPEGYSVSREKKERFSLILESASTNQTSMYLCASSTTGHEQYFGPGTRLTVT.

This chain links TRBV5-1 with TRBJ2-2; TRBD1 agrees at 8 bases. CDR1 is SGHRS and CDR2 is YFSETQ in the germline V gene. Trimming cost V 4 bases and J 0 bases; bases outside gene matches: 2. This CDR3 contains 15 residues. CDR3 nucleotide sequence: TGCGCCAGCAGCCAGGGGGCAACGAACACCGGGGAGCTGTTTTTT. Its translation: CASSQGATNTGELFF.

This sequence joins TRBV9 and TRBJ2-1; 9 nucleotides agree with TRBD1. Trimming removed 2 bases from V and 5 bases from J; junction bases left unmatched: 2. CDR3 length: 14 amino acids. Germline values: CDR1 SGDLS, CDR2 YYNGEE. The CDR3 coding sequence is TGTGCCAGCAGCGTTCGGACAGGGGACAATGAGCAGTTCTTC. Translated, it gives CASSVRTGDNEQFF.

In its sample, this clone was seen once. V usage is TRBV7-9 and J usage is TRBJ1-2; 8 bases are shared with TRBD1. Germline CDR1 is SEHNR and CDR2 is FQNEAQ (reference sequence). V dropped 1 base and J dropped 3; count of bases not matched to a gene: 7. The CDR3 consists of 16 residues. The CDR3 spells CASSLDLDREDYGYTF. The CDR3 nucleotides are TGTGCCAGCAGCTTAGACCTGGACAGGGAAGACTATGGCTACACCTTC.

This rearrangement joins TRBV19 to TRBJ2-2, with D tentatively TRBD1 (6 bases). The CDR3 is 14 amino acids. Germline values: CDR1 LNHDA, CDR2 SQIVND (reference sequence). The V gene lost 4 bases and the J gene lost 6 bases, with 12 bases spanning the gap. CDR3 nucleotide sequence: TGTGCCAGTAGTACCCAAAGACAGGCCGGGGAGCTGTTTTTT. Amino acid sequence: CASSTQRQAGELFF.

This CDR3 reads CASSGGLAGPVHAYEQYF. In DNA, the CDR3 is TGTGCCAGCAGCGGCGGACTAGCGGGACCGGTTCATGCCTACGAGCAGTACTTC. This chain links TRBV7-9 with TRBJ2-7, with 12 bases identical to TRBD2. V gave up 5 bases and J gave up 2 bases; unmatched junction bases: 13. The CDR3 has 18 amino acids. Germline V CDR1 and CDR2: SEHNR, FQNEAQ (reference sequence).

This clone was seen once. Written as DNA, the CDR3 is TGTGCCACCAGCAGAGTTCAGGAGGGGAATCAGCCCCAGCATTTT. Its translation: CATSRVQEGNQPQHF. The J gene is TRBJ1-5, the V gene TRBV15; a possible D gene is TRBD1 (5 bases). The CDR3 is 15 amino acids. CDR1 and CDR2 (germline): LNHNV, YYDKDF (reference sequence). V lost 1 base and J 4 bases, leaving 11 bases between the germline ends.

The chain employs TRBV6-5 and TRBJ2-2; tentative D call: TRBD2 (5 bases). Germline V gene lookup returns CDR1 MNHEY and CDR2 SVGAGI. V was pared by 2 bases and J by 9 bases, with 7 bases between. The CDR3 consists of 12 residues. CDR3 loop: CASSYEGRELFF. The CDR3 DNA reads TGTGCCAGCAGTTACGAGGGCCGGGAGCTGTTTTTT.

This chain connects TRBV7-3 to TRBJ2-7, with 9 bases identical to TRBD1. The length of the CDR3 is 14 residues. Germline loops: CDR1 SGHTA, CDR2 FQGTGA. Trimming cost V 5 bases and J 3 bases; bases outside gene matches: 5. CDR3 DNA sequence: TGTGCCAGCAGCCCCTCGGGACAGGGCTACGAGCAGTACTTC. It yields the protein CASSPSGQGYEQYF.

The chain has TRBV9 and TRBJ2-1; TRBD2 matches at 8 bases. This CDR3 is built from 17 residues. Germline values: CDR1 SGDLS, CDR2 YYNGEE. Unmatched junction bases numbered 13, after V lost 2 bases and J lost 6 bases. The CDR3 here is CASSVKRENRERNEQFF. Here the CDR3 DNA reads TGTGCCAGCAGCGTCAAGCGGGAGAACCGGGAGCGCAATGAGCAGTTCTTC.

This clone has only one observation. This chain links TRBV5-6 with TRBJ1-3; D gene ambiguous. V gave up 4 bases and J gave up 4 bases, with 6 bases separating them. The CDR3 length is 12 residues. The germline CDR1 and CDR2 sequences are SGHDT and YYEEEE. This CDR3 reads CASSREGNTIYF. DNA of the CDR3: TGTGCCAGCAGCCGAGAAGGAAACACCATATATTTT.